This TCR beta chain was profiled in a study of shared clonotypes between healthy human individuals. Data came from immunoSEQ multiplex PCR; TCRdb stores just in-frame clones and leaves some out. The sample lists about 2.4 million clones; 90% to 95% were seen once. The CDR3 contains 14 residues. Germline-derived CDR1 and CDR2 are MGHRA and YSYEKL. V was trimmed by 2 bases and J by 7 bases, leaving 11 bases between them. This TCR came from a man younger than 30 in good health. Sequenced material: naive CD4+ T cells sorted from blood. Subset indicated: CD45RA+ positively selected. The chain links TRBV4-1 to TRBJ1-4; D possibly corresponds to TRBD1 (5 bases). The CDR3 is CASSQLWGSEKLFF. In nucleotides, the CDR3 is TGCGCCAGCAGCCAATTATGGGGCTCTGAAAAACTGTTTTTT.